A single sample is the source of the 8 T cell receptor beta chains below, sequenced in a study of blood T cell repertoires in COVID-19. Repertoires were generated with immunoSEQ multiplex PCR, while TCRdb's copy carries only in-frame clones and drops some. The profile shows 150,000 to 200,000 clones, roughly four fifths of them singletons. The sequencing input was peripheral blood. The receptors shown here come from a woman older than 75 with COVID-19, enrolled during active disease.

The chain recombines TRBV19 with TRBJ1-5; TRBD1 matches 7 bases. Trimming took 6 bases from V and 0 from J; bases not matched to a gene: 5. CDR1 is LNHDA and CDR2 is SQIVND in the germline V gene (reference sequence). There are 15 residues in the CDR3. The chain's CDR3 is CASSQGTASNQPQHF. The CDR3, as DNA: TGTGCCAGTAGCCAAGGGACAGCTAGCAATCAGCCCCAGCATTTT.

This chain links TRBV19 with TRBJ2-7, with TRBD2 matching over 11 bases. After removal of 5 bases from V and 4 bases from J, the junction contained 7 bases not matched to a gene. Germline V CDR1 and CDR2: LNHDA, SQIVND (reference sequence). The CDR3 is 15 residues long. The CDR3 is CASSSLAGGPYEQYF. In DNA, the CDR3 is TGTGCCAGTAGTTCCTTAGCGGGGGGGCCTTACGAGCAGTACTTC.

The chain employs TRBV24-1 and TRBJ1-1, with 9 positions matching TRBD1. The germline V gene has CDR1 KGHDR and CDR2 SFDVKD. The CDR3 consists of 15 residues. Trimming removed 4 bases from V and 3 bases from J; junction bases left unmatched: 5. CDR3 nucleotide sequence: TGTGCCACCAGTGAATTGGACAGGGGCCACACTGAAGCTTTCTTT. Protein product: CATSELDRGHTEAFF.

This clone was seen a handful of times. The chain links TRBV18 to TRBJ2-1; D remains ambiguous. Germline CDR1 is KGHSH and CDR2 is LQKENI. There are 12 residues in the CDR3. Trimming shortened V by 3 bases and J by 4 bases, and 4 bases separated the two germline ends. In DNA form, the CDR3 reads TGTGCCAGCTCACCTCAATACAATGAGCAGTTCTTC. Protein: CASSPQYNEQFF.

This clone has a handful of counts. In DNA form, the CDR3 reads TGTGCCAGCTCACCATGGCAGAACACTGAAGCTTTCTTT. Translation: CASSPWQNTEAFF. V usage is TRBV18 and J usage is TRBJ1-1, with no clear D. V shed 2 bases and J shed 1 base, with 5 bases lying between them. The germline V gene encodes CDR1 KGHSH and CDR2 LQKENI. The CDR3 extends over 13 amino acids.

V and J are TRBV7-3 and TRBJ1-1, with 8 bases identical to TRBD1. The J segment lost 2 bases and the V segment lost 5 bases, leaving 10 bases of the junction unmatched. CDR1 and CDR2 from the germline V gene are SGHTA and FQGTGA. The CDR3 extends over 16 amino acids. The CDR3 sequence: CASSPTGQGDNTEAFF. The CDR3 nucleotides are TGTGCCAGCAGCCCCACCGGACAGGGTGATAACACTGAAGCTTTCTTT. The entire variable domain, with the rest obtained from reference TRBV7-3 and TRBJ1-1, is as follows: GAGVSQTPSNKVTEKGKYVELRCDPISGHTALYWYRQSLGQGPEFLIYFQGTGAADDSGLPNDRFFAVRPEGSVSTLKIQRTERGDSAVYLCASSPTGQGDNTEAFFGQGTRLTVV.

The rearrangement uses TRBV5-1 and TRBJ2-3, with D perhaps matching TRBD2 (6 bases). The germline CDR1 and CDR2 sequences are SGHRS and YFSETQ. V was shortened by 0 bases and J by 3 bases, with 11 bases between the two germline ends. The CDR3 consists of 15 residues. The CDR3 protein is CASSLAMGGTDTQYF. In DNA, the CDR3 is TGCGCCAGCAGCTTGGCCATGGGGGGAACAGATACGCAGTATTTT.

The CDR3 is CASTPPPLGSGELFF. DNA for the CDR3: TGTGCCAGCACCCCCCCGCCCCTAGGAAGCGGGGAGCTGTTTTTT. The chain has TRBV6-5 and TRBJ2-2; no clear D. The V end was cut by 7 bases, the J end by 7 bases, with 19 bases between. Germline V gene data show CDR1 as MNHEY and CDR2 as SVGAGI. The CDR3 totals 15 residues.